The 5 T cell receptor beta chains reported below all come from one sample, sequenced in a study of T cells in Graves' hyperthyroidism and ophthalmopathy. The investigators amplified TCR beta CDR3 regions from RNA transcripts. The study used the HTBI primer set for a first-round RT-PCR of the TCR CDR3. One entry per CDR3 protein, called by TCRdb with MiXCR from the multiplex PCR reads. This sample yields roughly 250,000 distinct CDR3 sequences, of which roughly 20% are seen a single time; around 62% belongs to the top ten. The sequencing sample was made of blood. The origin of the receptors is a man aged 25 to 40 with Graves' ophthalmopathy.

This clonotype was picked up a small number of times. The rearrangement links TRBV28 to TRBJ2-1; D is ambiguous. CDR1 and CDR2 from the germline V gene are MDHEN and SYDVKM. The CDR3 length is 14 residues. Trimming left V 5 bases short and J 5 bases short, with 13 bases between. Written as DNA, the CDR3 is TGTGCCAGCAGTAGGGTCGGCGGAAACAATGAGCAGTTCTTC. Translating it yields CASSRVGGNNEQFF.

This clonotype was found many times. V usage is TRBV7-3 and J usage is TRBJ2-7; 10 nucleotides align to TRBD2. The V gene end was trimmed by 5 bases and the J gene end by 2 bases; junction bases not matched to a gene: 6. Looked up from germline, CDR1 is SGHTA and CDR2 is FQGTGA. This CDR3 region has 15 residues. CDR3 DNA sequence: TGTGCCAGCAGCCCCGGACTAGCGGCGACCTACGAGCAGTACTTC. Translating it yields CASSPGLAATYEQYF.

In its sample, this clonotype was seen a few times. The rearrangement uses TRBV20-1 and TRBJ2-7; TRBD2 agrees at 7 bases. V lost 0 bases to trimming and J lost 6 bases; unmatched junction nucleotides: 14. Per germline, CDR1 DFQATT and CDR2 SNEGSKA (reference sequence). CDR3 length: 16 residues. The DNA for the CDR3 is TGCAGTGCTAGAGATCAGCGGCGGGGGAGCACCCCCGAGCAGTACTTC. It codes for CSARDQRRGSTPEQYF.

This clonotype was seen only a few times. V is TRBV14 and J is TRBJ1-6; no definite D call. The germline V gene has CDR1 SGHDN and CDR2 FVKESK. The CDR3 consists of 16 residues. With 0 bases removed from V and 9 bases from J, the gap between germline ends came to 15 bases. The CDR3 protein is CASSQDAGNSLSPLHF. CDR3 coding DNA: TGTGCCAGCAGCCAAGATGCGGGAAATTCTCTTTCACCCCTCCACTTT.

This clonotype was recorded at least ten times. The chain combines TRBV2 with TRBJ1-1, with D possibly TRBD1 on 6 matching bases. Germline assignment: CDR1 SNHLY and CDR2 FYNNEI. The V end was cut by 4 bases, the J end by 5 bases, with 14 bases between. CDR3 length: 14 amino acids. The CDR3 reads CASSGDIRGTEAFF. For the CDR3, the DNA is TGTGCCAGCAGTGGGGACATCCGAGGGACTGAAGCTTTCTTT.